This T cell receptor beta chain was identified during a study of T-cell memory formation after mild COVID-19. Across the study: The two donors had largely donor-specific TCR clusters. Study outcomes and limitations: For contracting clones, CD4+ ones sat mainly in CM and EM, CD8+ in EMRA. Day 15 to 85 contracting clones showed balanced CD4/CD8; later expanders leaned CD4+.

The germline gives CDR1 SGHDT, CDR2 YYEEEE. The CDR3 is 16 residues long. Trimming at V came to 0 bases and at J to 3 bases, leaving 9 bases not matched to a gene. Regarding this clonotype: Its antigen is not identified.

5'RACE with constant-segment primers yielded barcoded, UMI-tagged TCR alpha and TCR beta cDNA libraries. TCRdb used MiXCR to reprocess the 5' RACE reads, holding one entry per CDR3 protein. The data hold a few hundred thousand distinct CDR3 sequences, with about 15% observed a single time. The chain employs TRBV5-6 and TRBJ2-7; 7 nucleotides agree with TRBD1. Sequencing used PBMCs or a T cell subset sorted from them (not recorded which). The source is a man aged 18 to 30 who had mild COVID-19 (a few samples of this study predate the infection). Cell type and time point are not known. The CDR3 is CASSLDGTVSSYEQYF. The CDR3 DNA reads TGTGCCAGCAGCTTGGACGGGACAGTGAGCAGCTACGAGCAGTACTTC.